The rows below give T cell receptor beta chains drawn from one sample of a study of long-term antiretroviral therapy in people with HIV. Sequencing used immunoSEQ multiplex PCR; TCRdb keeps in-frame clones, though not all of them. Of almost 30,000 clones listed, about nine tenths are singletons. The sequences come from unsorted PBMCs, collected 3.2 years before starting antiretroviral therapy. These receptor sequences come from a man aged 50 or older with HIV. Each CDR3 is given with its conserved first and last residue. Each record gives: V gene, D gene, clone size, CDR3 length, J gene, CDR3 DNA, CDR3 protein. D genes are given only for firm matches. Part of the rows lack a size; the others show once, few, many or a class for expanded clones.

TRBV2	.	once	11	TRBJ1-2	TGTGCCAGCAGCCTCGAGGGCGGCTACACCTTC	CASSLEGGYTF
TRBV6-1	.	.	14	TRBJ2-1	TGTGCCAGCACTGAGCGGACCCGACCGAATGAGCAGTTCTTC	CASTERTRPNEQFF
TRBV6-5	.	.	13	TRBJ2-6	TGTGCCAGCAGCCGAACTGGGGCCAACGTCCTGACTTTC	CASSRTGANVLTF
TRBV19	TRBD1	.	17	TRBJ2-7	TGTGCCAGTAGTATAGATCGTTGGGGACAGGGGCCCTACGAGCAGTACTTC	CASSIDRWGQGPYEQYF
TRBV23-1	.	.	16	TRBJ2-1	TGCGCCAGCAGTCAATCGCCCGGGGGTAACTACAATGAGCAGTTCTTC	CASSQSPGGNYNEQFF
TRBV6-5	.	few	14	TRBJ1-1	TGTGCCAGCAGCGACACCACCAGGAACACTGAAGCTTTCTTT	CASSDTTRNTEAFF
TRBV18	.	few	14	TRBJ2-7	TGTGCCAGCTCACCGACCCGTAGCTCCTACGAGCAGTACTTC	CASSPTRSSYEQYF
TRBV5-1	TRBD1	.	14	TRBJ2-2	TGCGCCAGCAGAGGACAGGGGGTTATCGGGGAGCTGTTTTTT	CASRGQGVIGELFF
TRBV6-6	TRBD1	.	16	TRBJ2-2	TGTGCCAGCAGGTACACGACAGGGGTTGAGACCGGGGAGCTGTTTTTT	CASRYTTGVETGELFF
TRBV9	TRBD2	.	20	TRBJ2-3	TGTGCCAGCAGCGTAGTGGGGACTAGCGGGGGGGCAGGGATCACAGATACGCAGTATTTT	CASSVVGTSGGAGITDTQYF
TRBV15	.	.	17	TRBJ1-3	TGTGCCACCAGCAGAGATAGTTCGGGCAGGGCAGGAAACACCATATATTTT	CATSRDSSGRAGNTIYF
TRBV14	TRBD2	.	16	TRBJ2-1	TGTGCCAGCAGCCAACCGGGGACTAGCGGGGACAATGAGCAGTTCTTC	CASSQPGTSGDNEQFF
TRBV15	TRBD2	once	17	TRBJ2-1	TGTGCCACCAGGCCCGAGTTAGGGACTAGCGGATACAATGAGCAGTTCTTC	CATRPELGTSGYNEQFF
TRBV9	.	few	13	TRBJ2-7	TGTGCCAGCGGCGCGGGCAGGGGCTACGAGCAGTACTTC	CASGAGRGYEQYF
TRBV1	.	.	16	TRBJ2-1	TGCACCAGCAGCCCGGGACTAGCGAGAACCCACAATGAGCAGTTCTTC	CTSSPGLARTHNEQFF
TRBV6-4	TRBD2	.	18	TRBJ2-7	TGTGCCAGCAGACGACCTGAGACTAGCAAACAAAGCTCCTACGAGCAGTACTTC	CASRRPETSKQSSYEQYF
TRBV5-1	TRBD2	.	15	TRBJ2-5	TGCGCCAGCAGCTTGGCTAGCGGGAGACAAGAGACCCAGTACTTC	CASSLASGRQETQYF
TRBV7-9	.	.	18	TRBJ1-5	TGTGCCAGCAGCTTTGGGCGCTCCGGGGACAATAGCAATCAGCCCCAGCATTTT	CASSFGRSGDNSNQPQHF
TRBV11-2	.	.	13	TRBJ2-7	TGTGCCAGCAGGGCCCGATCGAGGTACGAGCAGTACTTC	CASRARSRYEQYF
TRBV9	.	.	13	TRBJ2-7	TGTGCCAGCAGCGGCGGACTGCAGGGTGGGCAGTACTTC	CASSGGLQGGQYF
TRBV30	.	.	13	TRBJ2-7	TGTGCCTGGAGTGTAAAGGACTCCTACGAGCAGTACTTC	CAWSVKDSYEQYF
TRBV2	TRBD1	.	14	TRBJ2-7	TGTGCCAGCAGTGAACGACAGGGTTACTACGAGCAGTACTTC	CASSERQGYYEQYF
TRBV29-1	.	.	12	TRBJ2-5	TGCAGCGGAGTTTGCGACCAAGAGACCCAGTACTTC	CSGVCDQETQYF
TRBV5-4	TRBD1	.	16	TRBJ1-2	TGTGCCAGCAGCTTGAACGGACAGGGGGGGAACTATGGCTACACCTTC	CASSLNGQGGNYGYTF
TRBV7-8	.	.	11	TRBJ2-5	TGTGCCAGCAGCTTAACGGAGACCCAGTACTTC	CASSLTETQYF
TRBV30	.	.	14	TRBJ1-5	TGTGCCTGGAGTGCAGGGGATAGCAATCAGCCCCAGCATTTT	CAWSAGDSNQPQHF
TRBV19	.	.	15	TRBJ2-2	TGTGCCAGTAGTAGCAGGGGCCGGGTCACCGGGGAGCTGTTTTTT	CASSSRGRVTGELFF
TRBV18	TRBD1	.	17	TRBJ2-2	TGTGCCAGCTCACCACCGGGACAGGCCGGCAACACCGGGGAGCTGTTTTTT	CASSPPGQAGNTGELFF
TRBV20-1	.	.	9	TRBJ1-2	TGCAGCGGGGGTTATGGCTACACCTTC	CSGGYGYTF
TRBV2	.	.	14	TRBJ1-5	TGTGCCAGCAGTGAAACCGACAGGCTACAGCCCCAGCATTTT	CASSETDRLQPQHF
TRBV9	.	.	17	TRBJ2-7	TGTGCCAGCACCCCCGGGGGCGATACAGGGACCCTTTACGAGCAGTACTTC	CASTPGGDTGTLYEQYF
TRBV7-3	TRBD2	few	15	TRBJ2-7	TGTGCCAGCAGCTTTCAAGCGGGGGAGACCTACGAGCAGTACTTC	CASSFQAGETYEQYF
TRBV6-5	TRBD1	.	13	TRBJ1-2	TGTGCCAGCAGCCGTGGACAGGTCGACGGCTACACCTTC	CASSRGQVDGYTF
TRBV5-1	.	few	15	TRBJ1-5	TGCGCCAGCAGCTTGGCAGGGAATAGCGGTCAGCCCCAGCATTTT	CASSLAGNSGQPQHF
TRBV7-8	.	.	15	TRBJ1-5	TGTGCCAGCAGCTCTTCCGACAGGCTCAATCAGCCCCAGCATTTT	CASSSSDRLNQPQHF
TRBV6-5	TRBD1	.	15	TRBJ1-3	TGTGCCAGCAGACGTACAGGGGGTTCTGGAAACACCATATATTTT	CASRRTGGSGNTIYF
TRBV9	TRBD1	.	18	TRBJ2-5	TGTGCCAGCAGCGCCAGCCGCGAGCAGGGACAGGGGGAAGAGACCCAGTACTTC	CASSASREQGQGEETQYF
TRBV7-9	TRBD1	.	17	TRBJ2-5	TGTGCCAGCACCAGAGCCGGGGCAGGGGGCATTCAAGAGACCCAGTACTTC	CASTRAGAGGIQETQYF
TRBV7-2	.	.	13	TRBJ1-2	TGTGCCAGCAGCTTAGGGGGGATTTATGGCTACACCTTC	CASSLGGIYGYTF
TRBV18	TRBD1	.	16	TRBJ1-1	TGTGCCAGCTCACCCAGGACAGGGGGCGCGGTCACTGAAGCTTTCTTT	CASSPRTGGAVTEAFF
TRBV6-1	TRBD1	.	15	TRBJ2-7	TGTGCCAGCAGTGAAGCGGGACAGGGGGTCTACGAGCAGTACTTC	CASSEAGQGVYEQYF
TRBV10-2	TRBD1	.	15	TRBJ2-7	TGCGCCAGTTCCTTCAACAGGGGGCGGGGTGGCGAGCAGTACTTC	CASSFNRGRGGEQYF
TRBV6-4	TRBD2	.	18	TRBJ2-1	TGTGCCAGCATGGGGGGGACTAGCGGGCATTTCCCCTACAATGAGCAGTTCTTC	CASMGGTSGHFPYNEQFF
TRBV15	TRBD1	.	15	TRBJ1-4	TGTGCCACCAGCAGTCAGACAGGGGCTAATGAAAAACTGTTTTTT	CATSSQTGANEKLFF
TRBV29-1	.	.	11	TRBJ1-1	TGCAGCGCCTGGTTGGGGGAAAGTGGTTTCTTT	CSAWLGESGFF
TRBV14	.	.	16	TRBJ2-7	TGTGCCAGCAGCCAAAACCACGACAGATTCACCTACGAGCAGTACTTC	CASSQNHDRFTYEQYF
TRBV30	.	.	16	TRBJ1-5	TGTGCCTGGAGTGCCGAAAGTTCTCAGGGCCTTACGCCCCAGCATTTT	CAWSAESSQGLTPQHF
TRBV14	.	.	14	TRBJ1-1	TGTGCCAGCAGCCGACTTACAGGGAACACTGAAGCTTTCTTT	CASSRLTGNTEAFF
TRBV5-1	.	.	14	TRBJ2-3	TGCGCCAGCAGCTTCTCCCCCGGGACAGATACGCAGTATTTT	CASSFSPGTDTQYF
TRBV5-6	TRBD1	.	15	TRBJ2-1	TGTGCCAGCAGCTTGCCGGGACAGGTGATCAATGAGCAGTTCTTC	CASSLPGQVINEQFF
TRBV19	TRBD1	.	15	TRBJ2-4	TGTGCCAGTACCCCTATGTGGCAGGGGGCGGACATTCAGTACTTC	CASTPMWQGADIQYF
TRBV19	TRBD1	.	17	TRBJ2-1	TGTGCCAGTAGTACTCTCAATCGACAGGGGGCCTACAATGAGCAGTTCTTC	CASSTLNRQGAYNEQFF
TRBV15	.	.	15	TRBJ2-3	TGTGCCACCAGCAGAGATCCCCGGGGCACAGATACGCAGTATTTT	CATSRDPRGTDTQYF
TRBV2	.	few	13	TRBJ2-7	TGTGCCAGCAGCCTCCTTGACAGGTACGAGCAGTACTTC	CASSLLDRYEQYF
TRBV7-9	TRBD1	.	14	TRBJ1-1	TGTGCCAGCTGCTCGGGACAGACGAACACTGAAGCTTTCTTT	CASCSGQTNTEAFF
TRBV7-2	TRBD1	.	13	TRBJ1-2	TGTGCCAGCAGCTTATACAGGGGGTATGGCTACACCTTC	CASSLYRGYGYTF
TRBV19	TRBD1	.	15	TRBJ2-2	TGTGCCAGTACCCCTGGGACAGGGAGAACCGGGGAGCTGTTTTTT	CASTPGTGRTGELFF